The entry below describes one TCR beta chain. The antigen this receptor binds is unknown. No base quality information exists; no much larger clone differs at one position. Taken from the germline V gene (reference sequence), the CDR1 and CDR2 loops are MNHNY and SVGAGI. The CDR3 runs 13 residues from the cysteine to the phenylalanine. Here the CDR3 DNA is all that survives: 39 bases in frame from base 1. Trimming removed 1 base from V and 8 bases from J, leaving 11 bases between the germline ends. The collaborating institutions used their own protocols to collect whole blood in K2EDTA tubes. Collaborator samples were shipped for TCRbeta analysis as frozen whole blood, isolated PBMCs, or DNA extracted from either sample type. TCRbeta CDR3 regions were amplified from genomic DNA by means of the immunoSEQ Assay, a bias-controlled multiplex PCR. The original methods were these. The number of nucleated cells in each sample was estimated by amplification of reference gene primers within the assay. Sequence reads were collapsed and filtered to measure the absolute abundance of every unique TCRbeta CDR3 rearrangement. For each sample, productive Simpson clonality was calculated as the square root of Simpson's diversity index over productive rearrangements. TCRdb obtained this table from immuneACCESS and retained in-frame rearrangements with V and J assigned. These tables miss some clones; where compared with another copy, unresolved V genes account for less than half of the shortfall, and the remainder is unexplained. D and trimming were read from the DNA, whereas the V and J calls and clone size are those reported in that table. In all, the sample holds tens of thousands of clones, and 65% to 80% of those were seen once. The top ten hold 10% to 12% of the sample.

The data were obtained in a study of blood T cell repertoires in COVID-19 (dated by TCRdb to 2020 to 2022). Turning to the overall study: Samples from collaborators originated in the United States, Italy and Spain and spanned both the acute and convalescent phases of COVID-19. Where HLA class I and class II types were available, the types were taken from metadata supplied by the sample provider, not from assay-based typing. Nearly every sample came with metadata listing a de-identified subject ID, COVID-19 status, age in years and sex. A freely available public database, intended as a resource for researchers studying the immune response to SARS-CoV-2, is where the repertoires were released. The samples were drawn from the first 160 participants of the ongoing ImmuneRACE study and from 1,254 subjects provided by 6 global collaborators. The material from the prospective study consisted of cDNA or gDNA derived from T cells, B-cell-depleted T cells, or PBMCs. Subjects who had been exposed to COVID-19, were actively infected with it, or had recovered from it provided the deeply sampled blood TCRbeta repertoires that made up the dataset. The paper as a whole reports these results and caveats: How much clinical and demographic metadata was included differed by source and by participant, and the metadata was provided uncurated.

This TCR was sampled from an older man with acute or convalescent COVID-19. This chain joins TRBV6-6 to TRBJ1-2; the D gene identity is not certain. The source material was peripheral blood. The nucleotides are TGTGCCAGCAGTTACTATTCCGGGGAAGGCTACACCTTC. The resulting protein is CASSYYSGEGYTF.